This T cell receptor beta chain was sequenced for a study of cytomegalovirus exposure and HLA in healthy donors. About this clone: Its cognate antigen is unknown.

Germline lookup yields CDR1 SGHAT and CDR2 FQNNGV. CDR3 length equals 15 residues. General study results and limits: In a later analysis, around 18,000 TCR beta sequences were associated with HLA alleles at 0.05 false discovery rate.

Amplification used 60 Vbeta primers and 13 Jbeta primers. The data were produced by immunoSEQ multiplex PCR, yet TCRdb's version contains in-frame clones alone and is incomplete. This table holds roughly 50,000 clones, approximately 81% found once. The TCR originated in a woman under 30 in good health and CMV-seronegative. The genes are TRBV11-2 and TRBJ2-5, with TRBD2 matching over 8 bases. The J call may be mistaken, given a closer DNA end match to TRBJ2-7. Sequencing was done on a sample of PBMCs. CDR3 in amino acids: CASRPVGGRSYEQYF. In nucleotides, the CDR3 is TGTGCCAGCAGACCAGTGGGCGGGAGGTCCTACGAGCAGTACTTC.